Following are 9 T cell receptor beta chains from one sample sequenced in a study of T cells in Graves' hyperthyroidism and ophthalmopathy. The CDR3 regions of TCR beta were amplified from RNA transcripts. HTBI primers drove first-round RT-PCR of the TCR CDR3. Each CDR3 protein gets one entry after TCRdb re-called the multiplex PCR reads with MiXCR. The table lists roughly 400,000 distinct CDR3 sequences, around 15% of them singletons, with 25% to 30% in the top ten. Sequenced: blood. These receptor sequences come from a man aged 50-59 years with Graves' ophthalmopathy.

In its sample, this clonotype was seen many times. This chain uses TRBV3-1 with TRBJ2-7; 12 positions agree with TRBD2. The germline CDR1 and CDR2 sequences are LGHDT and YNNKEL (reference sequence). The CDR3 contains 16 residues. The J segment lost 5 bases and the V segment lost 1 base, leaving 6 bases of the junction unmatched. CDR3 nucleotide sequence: TGTGCCAGCAGCCAAGGACTACTAGCGGGAGGAGACGAGCAGTACTTC. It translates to CASSQGLLAGGDEQYF.

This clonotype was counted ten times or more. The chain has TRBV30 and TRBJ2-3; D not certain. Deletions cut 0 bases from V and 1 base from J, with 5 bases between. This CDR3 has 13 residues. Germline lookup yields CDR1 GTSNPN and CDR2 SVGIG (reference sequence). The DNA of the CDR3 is TGTGCCTGGAGTGTATATGGCACAGATACGCAGTATTTT. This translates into CAWSVYGTDTQYF.

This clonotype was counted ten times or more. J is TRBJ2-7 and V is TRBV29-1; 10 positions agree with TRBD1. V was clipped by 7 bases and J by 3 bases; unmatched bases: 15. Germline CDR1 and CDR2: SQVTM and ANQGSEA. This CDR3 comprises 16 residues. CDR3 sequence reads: CSAAQMTGGLIYEQYF. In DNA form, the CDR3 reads TGCAGCGCCGCACAGATGACAGGGGGCTTGATCTACGAGCAGTACTTC.

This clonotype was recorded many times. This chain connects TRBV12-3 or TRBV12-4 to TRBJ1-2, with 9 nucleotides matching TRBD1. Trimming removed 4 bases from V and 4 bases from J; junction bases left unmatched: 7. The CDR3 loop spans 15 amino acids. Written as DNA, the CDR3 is TGTGCCAGCAGTTCTCCGGGACAGGGCACCTATGGCTACACCTTC. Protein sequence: CASSSPGQGTYGYTF.

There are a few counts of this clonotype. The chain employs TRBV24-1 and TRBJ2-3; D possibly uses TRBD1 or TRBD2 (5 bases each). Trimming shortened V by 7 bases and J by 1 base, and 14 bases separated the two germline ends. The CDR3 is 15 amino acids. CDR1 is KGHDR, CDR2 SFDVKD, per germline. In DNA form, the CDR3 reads TGTGCCACCAGCCGGGACCCTTCGGGCACAGATACGCAGTATTTT. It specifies CATSRDPSGTDTQYF.

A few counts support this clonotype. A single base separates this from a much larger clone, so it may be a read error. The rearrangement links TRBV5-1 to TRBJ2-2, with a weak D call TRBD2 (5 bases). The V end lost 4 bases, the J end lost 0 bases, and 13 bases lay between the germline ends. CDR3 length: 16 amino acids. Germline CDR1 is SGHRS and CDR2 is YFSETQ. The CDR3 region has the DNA TGCGCCAGCAGCCAGAGACGGGGATCGAACACCGGGGAGCTGTTTTTT. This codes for CASSQRRGSNTGELFF.

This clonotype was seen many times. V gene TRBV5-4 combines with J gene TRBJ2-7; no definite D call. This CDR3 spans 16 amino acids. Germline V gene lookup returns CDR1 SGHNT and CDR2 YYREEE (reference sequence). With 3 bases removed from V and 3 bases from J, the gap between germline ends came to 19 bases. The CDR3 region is CASSSTTGPAFYEQYF. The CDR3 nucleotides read TGTGCCAGCAGCTCTACGACGGGCCCAGCGTTCTACGAGCAGTACTTC. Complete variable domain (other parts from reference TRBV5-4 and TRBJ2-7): ETGVTQSPTHLIKTRGQQVTLRCSSQSGHNTVSWYQQALGQGPQFIFQYYREEENGRGNFPPRFSGLQFPNYSSELNVNALELDDSALYLCASSSTTGPAFYEQYFGPGTRLTVT.

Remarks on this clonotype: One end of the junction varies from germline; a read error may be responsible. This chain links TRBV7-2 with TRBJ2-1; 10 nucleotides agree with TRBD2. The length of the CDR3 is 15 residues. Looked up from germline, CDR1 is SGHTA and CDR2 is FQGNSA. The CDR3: CASSFTSGTYDEQFF. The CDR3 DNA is TGTGCCAGCAGCTTTACTAGCGGGACCTACGATGAGCAGTTCTTC.

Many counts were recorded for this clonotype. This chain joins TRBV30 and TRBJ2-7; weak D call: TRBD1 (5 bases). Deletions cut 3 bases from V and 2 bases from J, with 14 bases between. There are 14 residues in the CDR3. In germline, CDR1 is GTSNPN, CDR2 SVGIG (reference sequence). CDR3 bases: TGTGCCTGGAGCCCTTGGGGCGGTACCTACGAGCAGTACTTC. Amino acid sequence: CAWSPWGGTYEQYF.